A single sample is the source of the 30 T cell receptor beta chains below, sequenced in a study of Graves' ophthalmopathy and Graves' hyperthyroidism (dated by TCRdb to 2017 to 2018). Instrument on record: Illumina HiSeq 2000. For repertoire sequencing, TCR beta CDR3 regions were amplified from RNA transcripts. The first round of RT-PCR was done with HTBI primers and the Qiagen OneStep RT-PCR kit, and was followed by a second round of multiplex PCR, then size selection and purification. TCRdb trimmed public reads at Q25 via fastp, called clones via MiXCR and kept in-frame beta chains. CDR3 protein sequences are deduplicated, and each keeps its most common genes and DNA. Present in this sample are 600,000 to 950,000 distinct CDR3 sequences, around 40% of which were seen just once. The ten largest clones capture 40% to 45% of the sample. The sequencing sample was made of peripheral blood. The receptors originated from an adult man with Graves' ophthalmopathy.

The chain links TRBV2 to TRBJ1-6; D unresolved. This CDR3 is 15 amino acids long. In germline, CDR1 is SNHLY, CDR2 FYNNEI. V was shortened by 7 bases and J by 0 bases, with 10 bases between the two germline ends. This CDR3 is CASTPRSSYNSPLHF. Written as DNA, the CDR3 is TGTGCCAGCACCCCAAGGAGCTCCTATAATTCACCCCTCCACTTT.

For this clonotype: Lacking the conserved final phenylalanine or tryptophan, this CDR3 likely reflects a read error. The chain uses TRBV5-1 and TRBJ1-5; TRBD1 matches 9 bases. J gave up 4 bases and V 4 bases, and 3 bases lay outside the gene matches. Per germline, CDR1 SGHRS and CDR2 YFSETQ. The CDR3 extends over 14 amino acids. CDR3 nucleotides: TGCGCCAGCAGCCCGGGACAGGGTAATCAGCCCCAGCATCTT. Translation: CASSPGQGNQPQHL.

This clonotype was recorded once. Since a much larger clone is just one base distant, this may be a read error. This chain uses TRBV7-9 with TRBJ1-2, with D possibly matching TRBD1 (6 bases). V was pared by 2 bases and J by 3 bases, with 13 bases between. CDR1 SEHNR and CDR2 FQNEAQ come from the germline V gene (reference sequence). CDR3 length: 15 residues. The CDR3 DNA reads as TGTGCCAGCAGCTTATCGACGGGGGCCGACTATGGCTACACCTTC. Translation gives CASSLSTGADYGYTF. The full variable domain, completed using reference TRBV7-9 and TRBJ1-2, is DTGVSQNPRHKITKRGQNVTFRCDPISEHNRLYWYRQTLGQGPEFLTYFQNEAQLEKSRLLSDRFSAERPKGSFSTLEIQRTEQGDSAMYLCASSLSTGADYGYTFGSGTRLTVV.

V is TRBV10-3 and J is TRBJ1-2; D gene ambiguous. CDR1 is ENHRY and CDR2 is SYGVKD in the germline V gene. This CDR3 spans 15 amino acids. V dropped 11 bases and J dropped 4 bases, with 23 bases sitting between them. The CDR3 DNA is TGTGCCGTTGGACGTACCGGGGATTTTAGCTATGGCTACACCTTC. Translating gives CAVGRTGDFSYGYTF.

This clonotype was detected ten times or more. This chain links TRBV12-3 or TRBV12-4 with TRBJ1-5, with TRBD1 as a possible D gene (6 bases). This CDR3 has 13 amino acids. V was cut by 6 bases and J by 12 bases, with 18 bases left in between. CDR3 coding DNA: TGTGCCAGCAGCCACTCCGTAGGGGGTAACCAGCATTTT. Translated: CASSHSVGGNQHF.

There are many counts of this clonotype. CDR3 sequence (DNA): TGTGCCAGCAGCTTCAAGGGAGGTCAGCCCCAGCATTTT. This codes for CASSFKGGQPQHF. The genes are TRBV7-2 and TRBJ1-5; D not resolved. Germline CDR1 reads SGHTA; CDR2 reads FQGNSA. The CDR3 extends over 13 amino acids. Trimming removed 3 bases at V and 6 bases at J, with 9 bases between. Drawing the rest from reference TRBV7-2 and TRBJ1-5, the complete variable domain is GAGVSQSPSNKVTEKGKDVELRCDPISGHTALYWYRQSLGQGLEFLIYFQGNSAPDKSGLPSDRFSAERTGGSVSTLTIQRTQQEDSAVYLCASSFKGGQPQHFGDGTRLSIL.

This clonotype has ten or more counts. The V and J genes are TRBV7-2 and TRBJ1-6, with D maybe TRBD1 (6 bases). The CDR3 is made up of 14 amino acids. V lost 4 bases and J 6 bases, leaving 10 bases between the germline ends. CDR1 is SGHTA and CDR2 is FQGNSA in the germline V gene. As DNA, the CDR3 is TGTGCCAGCAGCTCCCAGGGGACTAATTCACCCCTCCACTTT. Protein product: CASSSQGTNSPLHF.

This clonotype showed up just a few times. V is TRBV20-1 and J is TRBJ2-2, with D perhaps matching TRBD1 (5 bases). The CDR3 has 14 residues. CDR1 and CDR2 (germline): DFQATT, SNEGSKA (reference sequence). Trimming removed 0 bases from V and 6 bases from J, with 11 bases in between. This CDR3 is CSARDSSGSGELFF. The DNA of the CDR3 is TGCAGTGCTAGAGATTCGTCAGGGTCCGGGGAGCTGTTTTTT.

This clonotype was detected many times. V is TRBV9 and J is TRBJ1-1; 7 bases align to TRBD1. V gave up 3 bases and J gave up 0 bases; unmatched junction bases: 2. Looked up from germline, CDR1 is SGDLS and CDR2 is YYNGEE. The CDR3 contains 14 residues. The CDR3 reads CASSEGQLNTEAFF. CDR3 nucleotides: TGTGCCAGCAGCGAGGGACAGTTGAACACTGAAGCTTTCTTT.

This clonotype has a handful of counts. The V call is TRBV7-9, the J call TRBJ2-7; TRBD1 matches at 7 bases. There are 15 residues in the CDR3. Trimming at V came to 5 bases and at J to 1 base, leaving 8 bases not matched to a gene. Germline V gene sequence: CDR1 SEHNR, CDR2 FQNEAQ (reference sequence). CDR3 amino acids: CASSDSGQNSYEQYF. The CDR3 DNA follows: TGTGCCAGCAGCGATTCGGGACAGAATTCCTACGAGCAGTACTTC.

The J gene is TRBJ2-5, the V gene TRBV5-4; 9 bases are a match to TRBD1. CDR3 length: 15 residues. V shed 3 bases and J 2 bases; nucleotides not matched to a gene: 5. Germline CDR1 and CDR2: SGHNT and YYREEE (reference sequence). The CDR3 reads CASSSQGAVQETQYF. The CDR3 nucleotides are TGTGCCAGCAGCTCACAGGGGGCAGTGCAAGAGACCCAGTACTTC.

This chain links TRBV15 with TRBJ2-5; D tentatively reads TRBD1 or TRBD2 (6 bases each). V was clipped by 10 bases and J by 5 bases, with 23 bases between them. CDR1 is LNHNV and CDR2 is YYDKDF in the germline V gene (reference sequence). The CDR3 contains 15 residues. CDR3 protein: CASSPGWGALETQYF. The CDR3 coding sequence is TGTGCCAGCAGTCCCGGTTGGGGGGCGTTGGAGACCCAGTACTTC. Variable domain in full (rest from reference TRBV15 and TRBJ2-5): DAMVIQNPRYQVTQFGKPVTLSCSQTLNHNVMYWYQQKSSQAPKLLFHYYDKDFNNEADTPDNFQSRRPNTSFCFLDIRSPGLGDTAMYLCASSPGWGALETQYFGPGTRLLVL.

In this sample, this clonotype turned up once. V and J are TRBV7-6 and TRBJ2-5, with D uncertain. CDR3 size: 15 residues. V shed 5 bases and J shed 5 bases, with 18 bases lying between them. Germline values: CDR1 SGHVS, CDR2 FNYEAQ. The CDR3 is CASSPNVGRRETQYF. CDR3 bases: TGTGCCAGCAGCCCCAACGTTGGCAGGCGTGAGACCCAGTACTTC.

The CDR3 sequence: CSVDVGQGNIQYF. CDR3 nucleotides: TGCAGCGTTGACGTAGGACAGGGAAACATTCAGTACTTC. This chain connects TRBV29-1 to TRBJ2-4, with TRBD1 matching 8 bases. The trim removed 3 bases at V and 6 bases at J, leaving 4 bases unmatched. Looked up from germline, CDR1 is SQVTM and CDR2 is ANQGSEA. This CDR3 has 13 residues.

This clonotype was seen repeatedly, ten times or more. The rearrangement uses TRBV13 and TRBJ2-6; D is unclear. The germline V gene encodes CDR1 PRHDT and CDR2 FYEKMQ (reference sequence). The CDR3 consists of 14 residues. Trimming left V 5 bases short and J 1 base short, with 6 bases between. CDR3 nucleotides: TGTGCCAGCAGCCAAGATTCTGGGGCCAACGTCCTGACTTTC. The encoded protein is CASSQDSGANVLTF.

This clonotype was recorded at least ten times. The chain uses TRBV7-2 and TRBJ2-2; D is possibly TRBD2 (5 bases). The CDR3 covers 17 residues. V lost 6 bases and J lost 2, with 19 bases in between. Germline CDR1 SGHTA, CDR2 FQGNSA. The CDR3 sequence is CASSLSLEAANTGELFF. For the CDR3, the DNA is TGTGCCAGCAGTCTTAGTTTGGAGGCAGCCAACACCGGGGAGCTGTTTTTT.

V gene TRBV2 combines with J gene TRBJ2-7; D is uncertain. Germline V lookup: CDR1 SNHLY, CDR2 FYNNEI. Trimming cost V 7 bases and J 0 bases, with 13 bases left between them. This CDR3 spans 14 amino acids. CDR3 sequence: CASNPSTVSYEQYF. The CDR3 nucleotides read TGTGCCAGCAATCCCTCCACGGTCTCCTACGAGCAGTACTTC.

This clonotype was counted many times. The rearrangement joins TRBV7-9 to TRBJ2-5; 10 bases are shared with TRBD2. Germline CDR1 SEHNR, CDR2 FQNEAQ (reference sequence). J lost 5 bases, V lost 2 bases, and 5 bases had no gene match. This CDR3 has 15 amino acids. CDR3 bases: TGTGCCAGCAGCTTACTAGCGGGAGAATTGGAGACCCAGTACTTC. As protein: CASSLLAGELETQYF.

As for this clonotype: A much larger clone differs by one base, so this may be a read error. The gene calls are TRBV5-1 and TRBJ1-4; D may be TRBD1 (5 bases). Germline CDR1 reads SGHRS; CDR2 reads YFSETQ. The CDR3 sequence is 12 residues long. The CDR3 bases are TGCGCCAGCACGCAAGGGGATGGAAAACTGTCTTTT. Its protein is CASTQGDGKLSF.

V and J are TRBV9 and TRBJ2-5, with TRBD2 matching 8 bases. Germline CDR1 SGDLS, CDR2 YYNGEE. This CDR3 has 14 residues. The DNA of the CDR3 is TGTGCTAGAGATAGCGGGGAATACCAAGAGACCCAGTACTTC. Amino acid sequence: CARDSGEYQETQYF.

V is TRBV19 and J is TRBJ1-6; 10 bases fit TRBD1. This CDR3 spans 14 amino acids. After removal of 6 bases from V and 10 bases from J, the junction contained 6 bases not matched to a gene. CDR1 and CDR2 (germline): LNHDA, SQIVND (reference sequence). CDR3 sequence: CASRTGTGESPLHF. The CDR3 DNA reads as TGTGCCAGTAGGACCGGGACAGGGGAATCACCCCTCCACTTT. Full variable domain (outside the CDR3, taken from reference TRBV19 and TRBJ1-6): DGGITQSPKYLFRKEGQNVTLSCEQNLNHDAMYWYRQDPGQGLRLIYYSQIVNDFQKGDIAEGYSVSREKKESFPLTVTSAQKNPTAFYLCASRTGTGESPLHFGNGTRLTVT.

CDR3 amino acids: CSVVTYPSYNEQFF. CDR3 DNA sequence: TGCAGCGTTGTGACCTATCCCTCCTACAATGAGCAGTTCTTC. V gene TRBV29-1 combines with J gene TRBJ2-5; D call uncertain. Gene TRBJ2-1 matches the end of the DNA better, so the J call may be wrong. Germline CDR1 and CDR2: SQVTM and ANQGSEA. CDR3 length equals 14 residues.

In its sample, this clonotype was seen once. The chain joins TRBV24-1 to TRBJ1-5, with D unresolved. Germline V gives CDR1 KGHDR, CDR2 SFDVKD. Trimming removed 7 bases at V and 8 bases at J, with 17 bases between. This CDR3 has 14 amino acids. The CDR3 coding sequence is TGTGCCACCAGCAGCCCAGGCTTCGGGGAGCCCCAGCATTTT. Its translation is CATSSPGFGEPQHF.

This chain connects TRBV11-2 to TRBJ2-7, with 8 bases aligning to TRBD1. The V and J ends lost 5 bases and 3 bases, in that order; junction bases with no gene match: 9. The germline CDR1 and CDR2 sequences are SGHAT and FQNNGV. This CDR3 contains 15 residues. Written as DNA, the CDR3 is TGTGCCAGCAGCCAGAGACAGGGGTGGTTCTACGAGCAGTACTTC. This translates into CASSQRQGWFYEQYF. Based on the CDR3 plus reference TRBV11-2 and TRBJ2-7, the full variable domain is EAGVAQSPRYKIIEKRQSVAFWCNPISGHATLYWYQQILGQGPKLLIQFQNNGVVDDSQLPKDRFSAERLKGVDSTLKIQPAKLEDSAVYLCASSQRQGWFYEQYFGPGTRLTVT.

The sample holds a few counts of this clonotype. The chain recombines TRBV7-9 with TRBJ1-2; weak D call: TRBD1 (6 bases). The V end was cut by 4 bases, the J end by 7 bases, with 13 bases between. CDR1 and CDR2 (germline): SEHNR, FQNEAQ (reference sequence). The CDR3 totals 13 residues. This CDR3 reads CASSSNGGSGYTF. CDR3 nucleotides: TGTGCCAGCAGCTCTAATGGGGGCTCTGGCTACACCTTC.

This clonotype showed up just a few times. The V call is TRBV11-3, the J call TRBJ2-7; D ambiguous. V was pared by 5 bases and J by 4 bases, with 15 bases between. CDR1 is SGHNT, CDR2 YENEEA, per germline. The CDR3 has 14 amino acids. The CDR3 is CASSQESRKYEQYF. CDR3 sequence (DNA): TGTGCCAGCAGCCAAGAGTCTCGCAAGTACGAGCAGTACTTC.

The chain combines TRBV29-1 with TRBJ1-2; 8 bases line up with TRBD1. Germline assignment: CDR1 SQVTM and CDR2 ANQGSEA. The CDR3 loop spans 11 amino acids. With V trimmed by 8 bases and J by 7 bases, 6 bases remained unmatched. The CDR3 DNA reads TGCAGCTCCTTCAGGGGGCTTGGCTACACCTTC. Translating gives CSSFRGLGYTF.

The chain has TRBV9 and TRBJ2-2; a weak D match, TRBD2 (6 bases). Per germline, CDR1 SGDLS and CDR2 YYNGEE. This CDR3 has 14 residues. Trimming removed 0 bases from V and 8 bases from J, with 11 bases in between. The CDR3 DNA reads as TGTGCCAGCAGCGTAGAAAGCGGGTTTGGGGAGCTGTTTTTT. Amino acid sequence: CASSVESGFGELFF. The variable domain in full, with the rest retrieved from reference TRBV9 and TRBJ2-2, is DSGVTQTPKHLITATGQRVTLRCSPRSGDLSVYWYQQSLDQGLQFLIQYYNGEERAKGNILERFSAQQFPDLHSELNLSSLELGDSALYFCASSVESGFGELFFGEGSRLTVL.

The table lists this clonotype with a few counts. The chain couples TRBV19 to TRBJ1-5; D unclear. This CDR3 region has 15 residues. V was cut by 3 bases and J by 16 bases, with 25 bases left in between. CDR1 and CDR2 (germline): LNHDA, SQIVND (reference sequence). The CDR3 coding sequence is TGTGCCAGTAGTATTATTCGGACCCCCCAAGCCCCAACCCATTTT. Its protein is CASSIIRTPQAPTHF.

V usage is TRBV11-1 and J usage is TRBJ2-2; no firm D call. V lost 5 bases, J lost 4 bases, and 8 bases lay in between. This CDR3 comprises 13 residues. The germline V gene has CDR1 SGHAT and CDR2 FQDESV (reference sequence). The CDR3 protein is CASSQVVTGELFF. The CDR3, as DNA: TGTGCCAGCAGCCAGGTGGTCACCGGGGAGCTGTTTTTT.